The rows below give T cell receptor beta chains drawn from one sample of a study of shared clonotypes between healthy human individuals. Measured with immunoSEQ multiplex PCR; TCRdb has only the in-frame clones, and not every one. In the table there are 550,000 to 700,000 clones, 73% of which are singletons. What was sequenced was memory CD4+ T cells sorted from blood. The source of these receptors is a woman aged 25 to 39 in good health. Both conserved end residues are trimmed from each CDR3.

>TRBV5-1
ASSPGSGRADTQY
>TRBV5-1
ASSLGSVDYGYT
>TRBV7-9
ASSLGVARGYEQY
>TRBV11-2
AKVEAF
>TRBV5-1
ASRQTGTPSTEAF
>TRBV1
TSSLYRTASGICNEQF
>TRBV28
ASRRLVGNQPQH
>TRBV21-1
ASSNFGQGVYEQY
>TRBV19
ASGVSNEQF
>TRBV5-4
ASSPGPQRGQY